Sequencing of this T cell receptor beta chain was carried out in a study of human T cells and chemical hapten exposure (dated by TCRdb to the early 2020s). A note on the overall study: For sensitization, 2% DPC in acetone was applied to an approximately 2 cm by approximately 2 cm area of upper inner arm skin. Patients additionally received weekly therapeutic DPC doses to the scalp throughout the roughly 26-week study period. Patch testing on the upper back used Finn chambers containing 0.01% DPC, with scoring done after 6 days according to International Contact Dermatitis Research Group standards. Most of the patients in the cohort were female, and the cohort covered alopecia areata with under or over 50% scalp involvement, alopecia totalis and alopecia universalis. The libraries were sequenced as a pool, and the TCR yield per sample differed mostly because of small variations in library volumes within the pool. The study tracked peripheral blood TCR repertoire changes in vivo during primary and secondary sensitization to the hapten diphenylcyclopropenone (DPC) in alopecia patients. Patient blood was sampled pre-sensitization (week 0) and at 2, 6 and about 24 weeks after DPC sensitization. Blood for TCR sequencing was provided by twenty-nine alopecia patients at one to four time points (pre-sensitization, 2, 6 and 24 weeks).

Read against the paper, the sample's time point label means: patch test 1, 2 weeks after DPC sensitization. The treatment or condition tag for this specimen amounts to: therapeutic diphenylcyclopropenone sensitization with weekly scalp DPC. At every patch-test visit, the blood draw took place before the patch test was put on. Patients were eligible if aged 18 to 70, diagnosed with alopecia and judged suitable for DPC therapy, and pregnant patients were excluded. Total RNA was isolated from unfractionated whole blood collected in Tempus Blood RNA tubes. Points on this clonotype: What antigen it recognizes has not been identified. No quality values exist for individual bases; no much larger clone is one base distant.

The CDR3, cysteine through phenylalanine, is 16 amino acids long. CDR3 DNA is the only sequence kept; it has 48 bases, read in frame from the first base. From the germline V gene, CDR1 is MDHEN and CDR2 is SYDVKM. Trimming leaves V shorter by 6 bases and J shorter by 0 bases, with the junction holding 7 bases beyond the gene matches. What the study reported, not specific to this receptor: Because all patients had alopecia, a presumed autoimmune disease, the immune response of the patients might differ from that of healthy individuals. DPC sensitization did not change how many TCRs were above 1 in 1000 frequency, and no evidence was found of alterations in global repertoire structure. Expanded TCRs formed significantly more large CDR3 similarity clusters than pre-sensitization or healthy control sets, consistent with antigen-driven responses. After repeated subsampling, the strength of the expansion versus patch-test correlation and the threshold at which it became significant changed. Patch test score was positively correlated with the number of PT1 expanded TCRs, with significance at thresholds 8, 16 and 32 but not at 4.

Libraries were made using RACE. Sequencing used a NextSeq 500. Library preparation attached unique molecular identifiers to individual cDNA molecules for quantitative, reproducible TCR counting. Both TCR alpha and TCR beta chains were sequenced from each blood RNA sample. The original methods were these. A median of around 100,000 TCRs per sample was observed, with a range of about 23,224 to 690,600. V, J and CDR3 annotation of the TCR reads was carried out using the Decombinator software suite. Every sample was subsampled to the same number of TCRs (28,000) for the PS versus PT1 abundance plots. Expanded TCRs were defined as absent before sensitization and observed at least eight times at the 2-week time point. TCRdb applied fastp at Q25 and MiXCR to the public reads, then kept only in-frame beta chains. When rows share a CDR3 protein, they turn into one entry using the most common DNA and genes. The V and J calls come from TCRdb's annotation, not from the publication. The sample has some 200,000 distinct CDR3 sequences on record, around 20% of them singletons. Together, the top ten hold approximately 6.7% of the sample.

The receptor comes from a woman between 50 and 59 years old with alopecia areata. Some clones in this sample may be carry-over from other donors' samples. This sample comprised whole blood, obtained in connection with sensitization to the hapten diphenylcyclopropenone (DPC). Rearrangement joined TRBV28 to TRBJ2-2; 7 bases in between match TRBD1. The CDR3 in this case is CASSLVGQANTGELFF. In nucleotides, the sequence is TGTGCCAGCAGCCTAGTCGGACAGGCGAACACCGGGGAGCTGTTTTTT.